The 27 T cell receptor beta chains below come from one sample, sequenced in a study of T-cell reconstitution after alpha-beta-depleted transplantation in children (TCRdb year 2016). Library creation used PCR. TCRdb lists the instrument as Illumina HiSeq 2500. TCR libraries were prepared with molecular barcoding, using unique molecular identifiers to normalize TCRbeta repertoire quantification. The public reads were reanalyzed by TCRdb: fastp trimming at Q25, MiXCR alignment, in-frame beta chains only. When rows share a CDR3 protein, they turn into one entry using the most common DNA and genes. The sample records 350,000 to 500,000 distinct CDR3 sequences, roughly 44% of which are singletons. The ten largest clonotypes hold approximately 30% of the sample. According to the study, the label for this sample's treatment or condition signals: allogeneic hematopoietic cell transplantation with graft depleted of TCRalphabeta T cells and CD19 B cells.

The sample here was PBMCs, taken before TCRalphabeta/CD19-depleted stem cell transplant. These receptors were taken from a girl aged 2 to 10 with aplastic anemia, due to receive a stem cell transplant.

The chain combines TRBV18 with TRBJ1-1; no definite D call. V was cut by 4 bases and J by 2 bases, with 11 bases left in between. The germline CDR1 and CDR2 sequences are KGHSH and LQKENI. This CDR3 comprises 14 residues. This CDR3 is CASSRRQENTEAFF. DNA for the CDR3: TGTGCCAGCTCACGGCGTCAGGAAAACACTGAAGCTTTCTTT.

In this sample, this clonotype turned up many times. The chain carries TRBV10-3 and TRBJ2-5; D tentatively reads TRBD1 or TRBD2 (5 bases each). The CDR3 totals 18 residues. V lost 3 bases and J 5 bases, leaving 25 bases between the germline ends. Per germline, CDR1 ENHRY and CDR2 SYGVKD. The CDR3 protein is CAISDPTRGARGKETQYF. The CDR3 DNA reads as TGTGCCATCAGTGACCCTACCCGTGGGGCTAGAGGGAAGGAGACCCAGTACTTC.

The table lists this clonotype with many counts. The chain carries TRBV12-3 or TRBV12-4 and TRBJ2-7; possible D gene TRBD1, 6 bases. V lost 8 bases and J 5 bases, leaving 10 bases between the germline ends. This CDR3 spans 11 amino acids. CDR3 coding DNA: TGTGCCAGCTTACAGGGTCACGAGCAGTACTTC. Protein: CASLQGHEQYF.

The chain combines TRBV7-9 with TRBJ2-1, with D unresolved. The V gene lost 6 bases and the J gene lost 0 bases, with 12 bases spanning the gap. Germline V CDR1 and CDR2: SEHNR, FQNEAQ (reference sequence). The CDR3 totals 15 residues. CDR3: CASRNSESSYNEQFF. The DNA for the CDR3 is TGTGCCAGCAGAAATTCCGAAAGCTCCTACAATGAGCAGTTCTTC.

Ten or more counts support this clonotype. The chain links TRBV20-1 to TRBJ1-5; no definite D call. The CDR3 runs 15 residues. With 2 bases removed from V and 0 bases from J, the gap between germline ends came to 11 bases. CDR1 and CDR2 from the germline V gene are DFQATT and SNEGSKA (reference sequence). The CDR3 here is CSARSSPYSNQPQHF. The CDR3 bases are TGCAGTGCTAGATCCTCACCTTATAGCAATCAGCCCCAGCATTTT.

This clonotype came up a few times. This chain uses TRBV20-1 with TRBJ2-7; D remains unclear. The CDR3 runs 13 residues. V was pared by 3 bases and J by 3 bases, with 12 bases between. In germline, CDR1 is DFQATT, CDR2 SNEGSKA (reference sequence). CDR3 sequence: CSARSVSGYEQYF. In nucleotides, the CDR3 is TGCAGTGCTAGGTCAGTGTCTGGCTACGAGCAGTACTTC.

This sequence joins TRBV7-9 and TRBJ2-7, with TRBD1 matching over 11 bases. Germline trimming cut 4 bases from V and 6 bases from J; bases unmatched to any gene: 5. Per germline, CDR1 SEHNR and CDR2 FQNEAQ (reference sequence). The CDR3 contains 14 residues. The CDR3 sequence: CASSSLGQGGEQYF. Here the CDR3 DNA reads TGTGCCAGCAGCTCCCTGGGACAGGGGGGCGAGCAGTACTTC.

The table lists this clonotype with a count of one. The chain employs TRBV4-1 and TRBJ2-3, with 8 bases matching TRBD2. From germline, CDR1 is MGHRA and CDR2 YSYEKL. The CDR3 is made up of 14 amino acids. Trimming took 4 bases from V and 3 from J; bases not matched to a gene: 3. The chain's CDR3 is CASSLTSETDTQYF. The CDR3 coding sequence is TGCGCCAGCAGCCTGACTAGCGAGACAGATACGCAGTATTTT.

As for this clonotype: This sequence may be a read error, since a much larger clone differs from it by one base. The limits of the CDR3 on the DNA are not certain, so only TCRdb's listed CDR3 is given. This chain uses TRBV28 with TRBJ2-3; no DNA check was done on the table's D call, TRBD1. With termini counted, the CDR3 has 16 amino acids. CDR1 and CDR2 (germline): MDHEN, SYDVKM. CDR3 sequence reads: CASSLWGQGITDTQSF.

The chain combines TRBV7-8 with TRBJ2-3; D is ambiguous. The V and J ends lost 3 bases and 4 bases respectively, with 11 bases between them. Germline CDR1 is SGHVS and CDR2 is FQNEAQ. The CDR3 runs 14 residues. The CDR3 bases are TGTGCCAGCAGCTTTGGCCCCTTTCCAGATACGCAGTATTTT. This sequence encodes CASSFGPFPDTQYF.

The J gene is TRBJ2-1, the V gene TRBV15, with 8 bases matching TRBD1. With V trimmed by 6 bases and J by 2 bases, 3 bases remained unmatched. CDR1 is LNHNV and CDR2 is YYDKDF in the germline V gene (reference sequence). The CDR3 is 14 residues long. The CDR3 loop reads CATRPDRAYNEQFF. DNA of the CDR3: TGTGCCACCAGACCGGACAGGGCCTACAATGAGCAGTTCTTC. Combining the CDR3 with reference TRBV15 and TRBJ2-1 gives the whole variable domain DAMVIQNPRYQVTQFGKPVTLSCSQTLNHNVMYWYQQKSSQAPKLLFHYYDKDFNNEADTPDNFQSRRPNTSFCFLDIRSPGLGDTAMYLCATRPDRAYNEQFFGPGTRLTVL.

The CDR3 DNA follows: TGCAGTGCTTTGGACAGGGTCCAAGAGACCCAGTACTTC. It codes for CSALDRVQETQYF. V usage is TRBV20-1 and J usage is TRBJ2-5, with 8 bases fitting TRBD1. CDR1 is DFQATT and CDR2 is SNEGSKA in the germline V gene (reference sequence). Germline trimming cut 5 bases from V and 1 base from J; bases unmatched to any gene: 3. The CDR3 runs 13 residues.

This clonotype was counted between two and nine times. The chain links TRBV24-1 to TRBJ2-2; possibly TRBD1 or TRBD2 for D (5 bases each). Germline values: CDR1 KGHDR, CDR2 SFDVKD. V shed 5 bases and J shed 7 bases, with 13 bases lying between them. This CDR3 has 14 amino acids. CDR3 in amino acids: CATSGWDGNGELFF. CDR3 DNA: TGTGCCACCAGTGGCTGGGACGGTAACGGGGAGCTGTTTTTT.

The gene calls are TRBV7-8 and TRBJ1-5, with D possibly TRBD1 on 5 matching bases. CDR1 is SGHVS, CDR2 FQNEAQ, per germline. This CDR3 spans 14 amino acids. Trimming took 2 bases from V and 2 from J, leaving 7 bases between them. CDR3 DNA sequence: TGTGCCAGCAGCTTAAAAGGGGGCAATCAGCCCCAGCATTTT. Residues: CASSLKGGNQPQHF.

This clonotype was observed many times. V and J are TRBV5-1 and TRBJ2-1; D not certain. This CDR3 comprises 15 residues. The germline gives CDR1 SGHRS, CDR2 YFSETQ. V shed 2 bases and J shed 0 bases, with 9 bases lying between them. The CDR3 here is CASSLAPSSYNEQFF. The CDR3 DNA is TGCGCCAGCAGCTTAGCGCCGAGCTCCTACAATGAGCAGTTCTTC.

To note about this clonotype: A junction end diverges from the germline sequence, so it may reflect a read error. The V gene is TRBV6-4, the J gene TRBJ2-3; 8 positions agree with TRBD2. Germline values: CDR1 MRHNA, CDR2 SNTAGT. This CDR3 spans 16 amino acids. The DNA of the CDR3 is TGTGCCGGCAGTGACTCCCAGCGGGGGAGTACAGATACGCAGTATTTT. Its protein product is CAGSDSQRGSTDTQYF.

The rearrangement joins TRBV10-2 to TRBJ2-7; D may match TRBD1 or TRBD2 (6 bases each). The V end lost 5 bases, the J end lost 5 bases, and 19 bases lay between the germline ends. Germline V gene lookup returns CDR1 WSHSY and CDR2 SAAADI. The CDR3 extends over 15 amino acids. The CDR3 loop reads CASSPGEGGLNEQYF. In DNA, the CDR3 is TGCGCCAGCAGTCCAGGCGAGGGGGGATTGAACGAGCAGTACTTC.

This clonotype was observed a few times. The chain has TRBV20-1 and TRBJ2-7; 9 bases fit TRBD1. J lost 1 base, V lost 3 bases, and 1 base had no gene match. This CDR3 contains 13 residues. Germline V lookup: CDR1 DFQATT, CDR2 SNEGSKA (reference sequence). The CDR3 protein is CSARGQGSYEQYF. CDR3 sequence (DNA): TGCAGTGCTAGGGGACAGGGTTCCTACGAGCAGTACTTC.

This clonotype was seen at least ten times. This sequence joins TRBV12-3 or TRBV12-4 and TRBJ2-3; TRBD2 aligns across 9 bases. Unmatched junction bases numbered 2, after V lost 4 bases and J lost 3 bases. This CDR3 has 14 residues. The DNA of the CDR3 is TGTGCCAGCAGTTGGCTAGCGGGGACAGATACGCAGTATTTT. This gives the protein CASSWLAGTDTQYF.

There are a few counts of this clonotype. This chain connects TRBV28 to TRBJ2-2, with 7 bases that match TRBD1. CDR3 length equals 17 residues. V dropped 1 base and J dropped 0; count of bases not matched to a gene: 5. Looked up from germline, CDR1 is MDHEN and CDR2 is SYDVKM. In DNA form, the CDR3 reads TGTGCCAGCAGTTTATACTACGGGACAGCGAACACCGGGGAGCTGTTTTTT. It encodes CASSLYYGTANTGELFF.

The CDR3 here is CSARVRGRNTGELFF. The CDR3 DNA is TGCAGTGCTAGAGTGCGGGGTAGGAACACCGGGGAGCTGTTTTTT. The chain carries TRBV20-1 and TRBJ2-2, with D maybe TRBD2 (6 bases). The CDR3 length is 15 residues. Trimming took 1 base from V and 1 from J, leaving 10 bases between them. Germline V CDR1 and CDR2: DFQATT, SNEGSKA (reference sequence).

This clonotype turned up a few times. The chain is built from TRBV20-1 and TRBJ2-3, with 7 bases that match TRBD2. With 6 bases clipped from V and 7 bases from J, the junction kept 13 bases outside the gene matches. There are 14 residues in the CDR3. From germline, CDR1 is DFQATT and CDR2 SNEGSKA (reference sequence). CDR3 nucleotides: TGCAGTGCCCGCGGGGGTAGCGGGCCCTATACGCAGTATTTT. This codes for CSARGGSGPYTQYF.

This clonotype was found a few times. The chain employs TRBV7-9 and TRBJ2-5; the D call may be TRBD1 or TRBD2 (5 bases each). Germline CDR1 and CDR2: SEHNR and FQNEAQ (reference sequence). V gave up 1 base and J gave up 4 bases, with 16 bases separating them. The CDR3 runs 16 residues. This chain's CDR3 is CASSLVSQGERETQYF. The DNA for the CDR3 is TGTGCCAGCAGCTTAGTCAGCCAGGGAGAGCGAGAGACCCAGTACTTC.

The rearrangement joins TRBV29-1 to TRBJ2-7; D is ambiguous. The germline CDR1 and CDR2 sequences are SQVTM and ANQGSEA. The CDR3 loop spans 13 amino acids. Trimming stripped 4 bases from V and 1 base from J, with 11 bases between. As DNA, the CDR3 is TGCAGCGTTGGCGCCCGAACTTCCTACGAGCAGTACTTC. Protein: CSVGARTSYEQYF.

This clonotype has at least ten counts. This chain links TRBV7-9 with TRBJ2-7; D not resolved. Trimming removed 5 bases from V and 2 bases from J, with 13 bases in between. The germline CDR1 and CDR2 sequences are SEHNR and FQNEAQ (reference sequence). The CDR3 loop spans 14 amino acids. In DNA, the CDR3 is TGTGCCAGCAGCCCCACGGGCAGCCCCTACGAGCAGTACTTC. This translates into CASSPTGSPYEQYF.

The V gene is TRBV10-2, the J gene TRBJ2-1; perhaps TRBD2 as D (7 bases). The CDR3 spans 13 residues. Germline CDR1 is WSHSY and CDR2 is SAAADI. Trimming shortened V by 8 bases and J by 5 bases, and 13 bases separated the two germline ends. The CDR3 bases are TGCGCCAGCCGGGGGGCTACCAACAATGAGCAGTTCTTC. It yields the protein CASRGATNNEQFF.

This clonotype was counted a few times. V and J are TRBV6-4 and TRBJ2-2, with a weak D call TRBD2 (5 bases). The ends were cut back, 3 bases at V and 3 bases at J, with 8 bases in the middle. Germline V gene data show CDR1 as MRHNA and CDR2 as SNTAGT. This CDR3 comprises 14 residues. The DNA for the CDR3 is TGTGCCAGCAGTGAAGGGAGTTACACCGGGGAGCTGTTTTTT. As protein: CASSEGSYTGELFF.